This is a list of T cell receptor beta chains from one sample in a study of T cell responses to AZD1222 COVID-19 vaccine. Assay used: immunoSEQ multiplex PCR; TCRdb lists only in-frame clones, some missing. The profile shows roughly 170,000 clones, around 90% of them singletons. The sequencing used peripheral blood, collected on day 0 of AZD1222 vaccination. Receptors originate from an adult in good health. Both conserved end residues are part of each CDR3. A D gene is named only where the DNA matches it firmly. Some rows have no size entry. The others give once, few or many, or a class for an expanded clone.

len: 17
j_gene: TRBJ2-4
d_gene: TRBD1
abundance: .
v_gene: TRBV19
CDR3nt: TGTGCCAGTAGTGCAGGGACAGGGAGGGTAGCCAAAAACATTCAGTACTTC
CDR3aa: CASSAGTGRVAKNIQYF

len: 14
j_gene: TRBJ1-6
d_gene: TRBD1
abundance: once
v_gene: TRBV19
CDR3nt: TGTGCCAGTAGGACAGGGCAAGATAATTCACCCCTCCACTTT
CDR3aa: CASRTGQDNSPLHF

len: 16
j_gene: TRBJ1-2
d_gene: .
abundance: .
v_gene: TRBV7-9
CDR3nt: TGTGCCAGCACCCGACCGGTCACCTCAGCTAACTATGGCTACACCTTC
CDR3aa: CASTRPVTSANYGYTF

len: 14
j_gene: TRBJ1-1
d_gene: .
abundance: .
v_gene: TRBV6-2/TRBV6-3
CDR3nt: TGTGCCAGCAGTTACTCGACCGGGGGAACTGAAGCTTTCTTT
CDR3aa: CASSYSTGGTEAFF

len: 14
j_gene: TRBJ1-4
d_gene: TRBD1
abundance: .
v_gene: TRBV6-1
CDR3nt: TGTGCCAGCAGTGACGCGAGGGGGCAGGAAAAACTGTTTTTT
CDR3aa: CASSDARGQEKLFF

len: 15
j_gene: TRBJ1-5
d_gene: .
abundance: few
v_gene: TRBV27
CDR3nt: TGTGCCAGCAGTTCTCTAGGGGGAACTAATCAGCCCCAGCATTTT
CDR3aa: CASSSLGGTNQPQHF

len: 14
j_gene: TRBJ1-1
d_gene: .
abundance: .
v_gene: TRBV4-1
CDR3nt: TGCGCCAGCAGCCAGGGACTGCTCAACACTGAAGCTTTCTTT
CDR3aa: CASSQGLLNTEAFF

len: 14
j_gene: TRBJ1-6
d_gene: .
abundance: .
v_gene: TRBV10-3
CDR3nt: TGTGCCATCAGCTACGGACAGAACAATTCACCCCTCCACTTT
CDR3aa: CAISYGQNNSPLHF

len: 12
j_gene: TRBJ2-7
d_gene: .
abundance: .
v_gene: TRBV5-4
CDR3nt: TGTGCCAGCAGCTGGGGAGCCTACGAGCAGTACTTC
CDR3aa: CASSWGAYEQYF

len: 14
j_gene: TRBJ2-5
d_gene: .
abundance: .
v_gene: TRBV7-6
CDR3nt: TGTGCCAGCAGCCCAGGGAGGATACAAGAGACCCAGTACTTC
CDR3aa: CASSPGRIQETQYF

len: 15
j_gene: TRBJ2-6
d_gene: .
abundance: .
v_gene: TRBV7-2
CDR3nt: TGTGCCAGCAGCCGGGTTGACTCTGGGGCCAACGTCCTGACTTTC
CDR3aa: CASSRVDSGANVLTF

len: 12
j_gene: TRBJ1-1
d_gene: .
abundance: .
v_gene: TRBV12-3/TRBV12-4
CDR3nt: TGTGCCAGCAGTCCCATTCTCACTGAAGCTTTCTTT
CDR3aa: CASSPILTEAFF

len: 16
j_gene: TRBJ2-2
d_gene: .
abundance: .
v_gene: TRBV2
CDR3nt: TGTGCCAGCAGCCCTGGTGGGGGGGCCGGCACCGGGGAGCTGTTTTTT
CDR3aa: CASSPGGGAGTGELFF

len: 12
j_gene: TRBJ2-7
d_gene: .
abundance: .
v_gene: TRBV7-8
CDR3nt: TGTGCCAGCAGCTTAGAAGGGGTCGAGCAGTACTTC
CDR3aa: CASSLEGVEQYF

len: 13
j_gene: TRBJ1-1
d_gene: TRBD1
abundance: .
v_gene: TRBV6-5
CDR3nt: TGTGCCAGCAGTTACCAGGGGGGCACTGAAGCTTTCTTT
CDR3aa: CASSYQGGTEAFF

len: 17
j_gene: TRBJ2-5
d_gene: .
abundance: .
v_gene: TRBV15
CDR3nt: TGTGCCACCAGCAGAGATCGATCGGGAATACCCCAAGAGACCCAGTACTTC
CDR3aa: CATSRDRSGIPQETQYF

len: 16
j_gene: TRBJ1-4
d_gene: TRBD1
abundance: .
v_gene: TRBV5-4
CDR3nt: TGTGCCAGCAGCTTGGATTTCGGGACAGGGAGTGAAAAACTGTTTTTT
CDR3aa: CASSLDFGTGSEKLFF

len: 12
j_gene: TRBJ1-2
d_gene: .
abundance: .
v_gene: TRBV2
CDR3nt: TGTGCCAGTTTCAGCCTAATACTAAGCTACACCTTC
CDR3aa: CASFSLILSYTF

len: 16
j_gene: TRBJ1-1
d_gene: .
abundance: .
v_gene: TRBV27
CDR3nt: TGTGCCAGCAGTTTATCCCCCATCCAAGTGAACACTGAAGCTTTCTTT
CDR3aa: CASSLSPIQVNTEAFF

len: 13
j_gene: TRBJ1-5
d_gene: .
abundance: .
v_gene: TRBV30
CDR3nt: TGTGCCTGGAGCCGGGACACTAATCAGCCCCAGCATTTT
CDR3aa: CAWSRDTNQPQHF

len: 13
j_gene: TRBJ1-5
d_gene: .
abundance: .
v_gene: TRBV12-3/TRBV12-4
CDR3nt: TGTGCCAGCACCCAAACATCGAATCAGCCCCAGCATTTT
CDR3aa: CASTQTSNQPQHF

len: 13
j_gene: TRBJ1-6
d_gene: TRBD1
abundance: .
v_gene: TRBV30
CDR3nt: TGTGCCTGGGCCGGGACAGACAATTCACCCCTCCACTTT
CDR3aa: CAWAGTDNSPLHF

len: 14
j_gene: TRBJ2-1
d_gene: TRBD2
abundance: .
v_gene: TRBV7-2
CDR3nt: TGTGCCACCTCTCGGGGGGGCGGTTACAATGAGCAGTTCTTC
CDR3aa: CATSRGGGYNEQFF

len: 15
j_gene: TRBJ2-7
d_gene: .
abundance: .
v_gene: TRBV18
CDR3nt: TGTGCCAGCTCACCCGACAGGACCTTAACCTACGAGCAGTACTTC
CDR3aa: CASSPDRTLTYEQYF

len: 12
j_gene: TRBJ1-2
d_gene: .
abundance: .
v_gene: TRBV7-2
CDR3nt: TGTGCCAGCAGCTTAGCGGCGGGGTTTAAGTCCTTC
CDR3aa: CASSLAAGFKSF

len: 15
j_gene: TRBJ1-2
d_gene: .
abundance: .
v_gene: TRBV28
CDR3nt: TGTGCCAGCACCGGAACGGGGAGGAATCTCTATGGCTACACCTTC
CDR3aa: CASTGTGRNLYGYTF

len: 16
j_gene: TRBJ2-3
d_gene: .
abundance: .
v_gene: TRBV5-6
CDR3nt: TGTGCCAGCAGCTTGGCCAGCGCCAGCGGCACAGATACGCAGTATTTT
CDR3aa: CASSLASASGTDTQYF

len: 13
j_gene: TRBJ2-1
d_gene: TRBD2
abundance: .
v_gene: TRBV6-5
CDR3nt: TGTGCCAGCGGCGGAACTAGCGAAGCTGAGCAGTTCTTC
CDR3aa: CASGGTSEAEQFF

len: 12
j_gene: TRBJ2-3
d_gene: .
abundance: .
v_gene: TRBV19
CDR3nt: TGTGCCAGTAGTATCGGCACAGATACGCAGTATTTT
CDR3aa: CASSIGTDTQYF

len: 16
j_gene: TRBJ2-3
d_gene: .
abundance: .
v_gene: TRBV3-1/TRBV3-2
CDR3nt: TGTGCCAGCAGCACCCGGGCCTATCAGTCGAAAGATACGCAGTATTTT
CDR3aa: CASSTRAYQSKDTQYF

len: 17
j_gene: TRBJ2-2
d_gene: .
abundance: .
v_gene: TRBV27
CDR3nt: TGTGCCAGCAGTTTATCGGGGGCAGCCCTGAACACCGGGGAGCTGTTTTTT
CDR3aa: CASSLSGAALNTGELFF

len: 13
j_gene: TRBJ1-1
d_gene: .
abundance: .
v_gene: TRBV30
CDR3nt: TGTGCCTGGGACAGGAACGAGAACACTGAAGCTTTCTTT
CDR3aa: CAWDRNENTEAFF

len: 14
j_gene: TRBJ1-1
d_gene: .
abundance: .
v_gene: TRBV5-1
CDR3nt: TGCGCCAGCAGGCCCCGGGGGGGCAACACTGAAGCTTTCTTT
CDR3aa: CASRPRGGNTEAFF

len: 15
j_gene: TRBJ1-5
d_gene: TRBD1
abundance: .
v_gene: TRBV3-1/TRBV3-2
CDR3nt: TGTGCCAGCAGCCAAGGGCAGGGGGTCAATCAGCCCCAGCATTTT
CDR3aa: CASSQGQGVNQPQHF

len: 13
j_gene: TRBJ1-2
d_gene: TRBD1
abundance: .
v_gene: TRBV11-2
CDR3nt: TGTGCCAGCAGCTGGGACAGGAACTATGGCTACACCTTC
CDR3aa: CASSWDRNYGYTF

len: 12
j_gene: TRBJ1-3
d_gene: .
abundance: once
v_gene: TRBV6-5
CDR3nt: TGTGCCAGCCGAAGGCCCGGAAACACCATATATTTT
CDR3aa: CASRRPGNTIYF

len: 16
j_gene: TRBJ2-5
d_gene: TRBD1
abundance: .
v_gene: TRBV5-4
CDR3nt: TGTGCCAGCAGCTTTTATTCAGGACAGGGGGGAGAGACCCAGTACTTC
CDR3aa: CASSFYSGQGGETQYF

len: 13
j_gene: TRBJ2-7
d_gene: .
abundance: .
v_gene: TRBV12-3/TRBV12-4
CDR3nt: TGTGCCAGCAGAGGGACGGAAACCTACGAGCAGTACTTC
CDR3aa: CASRGTETYEQYF

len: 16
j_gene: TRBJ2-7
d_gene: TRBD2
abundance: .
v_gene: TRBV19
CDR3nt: TGTGCCAGTAGTATAGGCGGACTAGCGGGAGGTAACGAGCAGTACTTC
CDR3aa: CASSIGGLAGGNEQYF

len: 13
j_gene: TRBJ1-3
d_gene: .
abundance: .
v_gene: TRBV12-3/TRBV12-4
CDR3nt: TGTGCCAGCAGTTTGAATGGCATGAACACCATATATTTT
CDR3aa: CASSLNGMNTIYF

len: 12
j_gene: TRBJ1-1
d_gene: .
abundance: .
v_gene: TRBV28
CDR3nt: TGTGCCAGCAGGGCGGGGAACACTGAAGCTTTCTTT
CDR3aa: CASRAGNTEAFF

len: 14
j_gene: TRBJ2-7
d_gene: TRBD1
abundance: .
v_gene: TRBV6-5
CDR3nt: TGTGCCAGTCGGGACAGGGCGAGGTCCTACGAGCAGTACTTC
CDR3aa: CASRDRARSYEQYF

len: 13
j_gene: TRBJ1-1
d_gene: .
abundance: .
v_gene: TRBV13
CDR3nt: TGTGCCAGCAGCGACAACAGTGGGACTGAAGCTTTCTTT
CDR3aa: CASSDNSGTEAFF

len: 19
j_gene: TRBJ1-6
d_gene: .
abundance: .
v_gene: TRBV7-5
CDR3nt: TGTGCCAGAAGCTTAGGGACAGCCGATCCAAGCTCCTATAATTCACCCCTCCACTTT
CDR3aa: CARSLGTADPSSYNSPLHF

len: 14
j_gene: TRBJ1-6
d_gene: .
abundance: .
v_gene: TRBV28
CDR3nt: TGTGCCAGCAGTTTAGGGGGTGTTGGATCACCCCTCCACTTT
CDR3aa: CASSLGGVGSPLHF

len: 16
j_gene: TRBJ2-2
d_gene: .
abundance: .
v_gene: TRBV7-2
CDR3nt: TGTGCCAGCAGCTTAGTAGCCGGGGTCAACACCGGGGAGCTGTTTTTT
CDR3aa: CASSLVAGVNTGELFF

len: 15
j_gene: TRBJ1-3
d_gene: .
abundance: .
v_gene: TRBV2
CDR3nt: TGTGCCAGCAGTCCGGGACTCTACTCTGGAAACACCATATATTTT
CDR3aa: CASSPGLYSGNTIYF

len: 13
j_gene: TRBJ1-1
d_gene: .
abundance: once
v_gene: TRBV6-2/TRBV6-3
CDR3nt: TGTGCCAGCAGTTCAAGTGCGGATCCTGAAGCTTTCTTT
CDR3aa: CASSSSADPEAFF

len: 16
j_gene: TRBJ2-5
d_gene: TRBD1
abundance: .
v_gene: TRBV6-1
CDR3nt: TGTGCCAGCAGTGAAGCATGGACAGGGGGCTTAGAGACCCAGTACTTC
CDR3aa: CASSEAWTGGLETQYF

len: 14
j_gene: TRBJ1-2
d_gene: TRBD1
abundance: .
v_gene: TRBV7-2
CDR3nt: TGTGCCAGCAGCCCCCGGGACAGGGTTATAGTCTACACCTTC
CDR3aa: CASSPRDRVIVYTF

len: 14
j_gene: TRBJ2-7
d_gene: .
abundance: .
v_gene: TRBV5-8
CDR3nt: TGTGCCAGCAGCTTCTCGGGGCACTCCTACGAGCAGTACTTC
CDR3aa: CASSFSGHSYEQYF

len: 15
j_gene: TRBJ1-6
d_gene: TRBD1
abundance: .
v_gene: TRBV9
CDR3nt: TGTGCCAGCAGCGTAGGACAGGGTAGTAATTCACCCCTCCACTTT
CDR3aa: CASSVGQGSNSPLHF

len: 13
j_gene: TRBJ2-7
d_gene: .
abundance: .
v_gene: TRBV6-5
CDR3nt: TGTGCCAGCAGCCGACAAGGGACCTACGAGCAGTACTTC
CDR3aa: CASSRQGTYEQYF

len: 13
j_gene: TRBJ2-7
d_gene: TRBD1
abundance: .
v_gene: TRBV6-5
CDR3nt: TGTGCCAGCGGTCCAGGGGGAAACTACGAGCAGTACTTC
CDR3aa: CASGPGGNYEQYF

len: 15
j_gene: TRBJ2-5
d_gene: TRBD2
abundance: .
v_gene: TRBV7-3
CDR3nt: TGTGCCAGCAGCCGCGGACTAGCGGTCCAAGAGACCCAGTACTTC
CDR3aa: CASSRGLAVQETQYF